This record looks at one TCR beta chain sequence and its context. This sample was included in a study of shared clonotypes between healthy human individuals. Study details: Donors were two women and a few men aged 18 to 49.

An even split of each subset's genomic DNA across several immunoSEQ plates was performed. Ten immunoSEQ deep assay plates were used to sequence unsorted PBMC DNA. TCRdb's table, derived via immunoSEQ multiplex PCR, lists solely in-frame clones and lacks some. Of hundreds of thousands of clones in the sample, roughly 79% were seen once. Trimming took 7 bases from V and 5 from J; bases not matched to a gene: 8. Germline V gives CDR1 PRHDT, CDR2 FYEKMQ (reference sequence). The CDR3 has 16 amino acids. This sequence joins TRBV13 and TRBJ2-1; 13 bases line up with TRBD2. The receptor was derived from a middle-aged woman in good health. Some clones in this sample may be carry-over from other donors' samples. The sequencing sample was made of PBMCs. The CDR3 reads CASNPGGLAGNNEQFF. CDR3 DNA: TGTGCCAGCAACCCAGGGGGACTAGCGGGGAACAATGAGCAGTTCTTC.